These 4 T cell receptor beta chains came from one sample sequenced in a study of cytomegalovirus exposure and HLA in healthy donors. Clones were read by immunoSEQ multiplex PCR, and TCRdb kept only the in-frame ones, dropping some. The sample has approximately 100,000 clones; roughly 92% are singletons. Sequencing was done on a sample of PBMCs. The receptors come from a woman in her 30s in good health and CMV-seropositive.

This clone showed up just once. The V gene is TRBV10-3, the J gene TRBJ2-1; a weak D match, TRBD1 (6 bases). Trimming cost V 6 bases and J 8 bases, with 17 bases left between them. The CDR3 covers 14 residues. The germline CDR1 and CDR2 sequences are ENHRY and SYGVKD. The CDR3 spells CAISRDTSWDEQFF. The CDR3 bases are TGTGCCATCAGCCGGGACACGTCTTGGGATGAGCAGTTCTTC.

J is TRBJ2-3 and V is TRBV28; 9 bases align to TRBD2. Germline V gene lookup returns CDR1 MDHEN and CDR2 SYDVKM. The CDR3 loop spans 15 amino acids. Trimming cost V 3 bases and J 6 bases; bases outside gene matches: 7. In DNA form, the CDR3 reads TGTGCCAGCAGTTTCAGGCGGGAGGGGGCCGATACGCAGTATTTT. Protein product: CASSFRREGADTQYF.

The chain has TRBV28 and TRBJ1-5, with D perhaps TRBD1 (5 bases). CDR1 and CDR2 (germline): MDHEN, SYDVKM. The CDR3 sequence is 14 residues long. V lost 8 bases and J lost 7, with 18 bases in between. This CDR3 reads CASRGTGAGQPQHF. The CDR3 coding sequence is TGTGCCAGCCGCGGAACAGGCGCAGGGCAGCCCCAGCATTTT.

V usage is TRBV2 and J usage is TRBJ1-5, with TRBD1 identical over 8 bases. V lost 5 bases and J lost 9; bases outside the gene matches: 0. The CDR3 length is 11 residues. CDR1 and CDR2 (germline): SNHLY, FYNNEI. The CDR3 DNA is TGTGCCAGCAGTACAGGGGGGCCCCAGCATTTT. Amino acids: CASSTGGPQHF.